The present T cell receptor beta chain was sequenced within a study of identical twins. Deletions cut 10 bases from V and 0 bases from J, with 21 bases between. This CDR3 has 16 amino acids. Germline CDR1 MNHEY, CDR2 SVGEGT. This clonotype was detected ten times or more. cDNA molecules carried unique molecular identifiers, and template switching added a universal primer site. One entry per CDR3 protein, called by TCRdb with MiXCR from the 5' RACE reads. The sample lists 200,000 to 300,000 distinct CDR3 sequences, roughly a tenth occurring once. This sequence originates from a man aged 50 to 59 in good health. What was sequenced was memory T cells sorted from blood. The genes are TRBV6-2 or TRBV6-3 and TRBJ1-2; the D gene is possibly TRBD1 (6 bases). The CDR3 loop reads CATLIWDNPANYGYTF. CDR3 bases: TGTGCCACATTAATATGGGACAACCCTGCTAACTATGGCTACACCTTC.